What follows are 32 T cell receptor beta chains derived from one specimen sequenced in a study of somatic mutations in cytotoxic T cells in rheumatoid arthritis. Only in-frame clones appear in the TCRdb table, and some are missing; sequencing was by immunoSEQ multiplex PCR. Among about 19,000 clones listed, 81% were seen once. The sequencing sample was made of CD8+ T cells sorted from blood. The receptor set was obtained from an adult with rheumatoid arthritis.

The chain is built from TRBV28 and TRBJ2-7, with no clear D. V lost 10 bases to trimming and J lost 6 bases, with 25 bases between them. CDR1 is MDHEN, CDR2 SYDVKM, per germline. CDR3 length: 15 amino acids. The CDR3 region has the DNA TGTGCCACGACCGGTTACCTAACCCCGGTCGGCGAGCAGTACTTC. Translating gives CATTGYLTPVGEQYF.

This clone turned up a few times. V is TRBV6-6 and J is TRBJ1-2; the match to TRBD1 covers 9 bases. V was clipped by 2 bases and J by 4 bases; unmatched bases: 5. Germline assignment: CDR1 MNHNY and CDR2 SVGAGI (reference sequence). The CDR3 length is 15 residues. This chain's CDR3 is CASSYPLTGGYGYTF. Here the CDR3 DNA reads TGTGCCAGCAGTTACCCACTGACAGGGGGCTATGGCTACACCTTC.

The chain is built from TRBV9 and TRBJ1-6; a possible D gene is TRBD1 (6 bases). The CDR3 is 12 amino acids. The V and J ends lost 7 bases and 9 bases respectively, with 11 bases between them. CDR1 is SGDLS, CDR2 YYNGEE, per germline. This CDR3 is CASGGGSSPLHF. CDR3 sequence (DNA): TGTGCCAGCGGAGGGGGGAGTTCACCCCTCCACTTT.

The chain joins TRBV27 to TRBJ2-5; D ambiguous. The CDR3 spans 14 residues. CDR1 and CDR2 (germline): MNHEY, SMNVEV (reference sequence). Between the trimmed V and J ends, which lost 6 bases and 3 bases, there was a span of 14 bases. The CDR3 loop reads CASSPRAGKETQYF. CDR3 nucleotides: TGTGCCAGCAGCCCTCGGGCTGGAAAAGAGACCCAGTACTTC.

The chain is built from TRBV30 and TRBJ1-5; D unresolved. The CDR3 is 13 amino acids. Germline V gene data show CDR1 as GTSNPN and CDR2 as SVGIG (reference sequence). Trimming stripped 0 bases from V and 2 bases from J, with 5 bases between. As DNA, the CDR3 is TGTGCCTGGAGTGTCGCAGGCAATCAGCCCCAGCATTTT. It yields the protein CAWSVAGNQPQHF.

The CDR3 loop is CASSRLANTGELFF. For the CDR3, the DNA is TGTGCCAGCAGCCGGTTGGCGAACACCGGGGAGCTGTTTTTT. This chain joins TRBV5-6 and TRBJ2-2, with no clear D. This CDR3 has 14 residues. The ends were cut back, 4 bases at V and 0 bases at J, with 7 bases in the middle. Germline V gene sequence: CDR1 SGHDT, CDR2 YYEEEE.

This sequence joins TRBV4-1 and TRBJ2-3; D might be TRBD1 or TRBD2, each matching 5 bases. CDR3 size: 17 residues. V gave up 1 base and J gave up 4 bases, with 18 bases separating them. CDR1 and CDR2 (germline): MGHRA, YSYEKL. CDR3: CASSQVAAGSVADTQYF. The CDR3 DNA sequence: TGCGCCAGCAGCCAAGTCGCTGCAGGGAGTGTGGCAGATACGCAGTATTTT.

The J gene is TRBJ2-7, the V gene TRBV7-9, with D tentatively TRBD1 (5 bases). Looked up from germline, CDR1 is SEHNR and CDR2 is FQNEAQ (reference sequence). The CDR3 is made up of 15 amino acids. Trimming removed 2 bases at V and 1 base at J, with 12 bases between. The CDR3 here is CASSLLQDTSYEQYF. In nucleotides, the CDR3 is TGTGCCAGCAGCTTACTACAGGACACTTCCTACGAGCAGTACTTC.

This chain connects TRBV6-1 to TRBJ1-5; tentatively, D is TRBD1 (6 bases). Looked up from germline, CDR1 is MNHNS and CDR2 is SASEGT. The CDR3 is 16 residues long. V dropped 1 base and J dropped 2 bases, with 12 bases sitting between them. CDR3 sequence (DNA): TGTGCCAGCAGTGAAGTGGGGGGCAGTGGCAATCAGCCCCAGCATTTT. It yields the protein CASSEVGGSGNQPQHF.

This clone was found a few times. The V call is TRBV9, the J call TRBJ2-1; no reliable D call. The CDR3 has 17 residues. The germline V gene encodes CDR1 SGDLS and CDR2 YYNGEE. V shed 3 bases and J shed 2 bases, with 18 bases lying between them. The CDR3 bases are TGTGCCAGCAGCGCCCCGAGAGGAGCAAGCCCCTACAATGAGCAGTTCTTC. Translation gives CASSAPRGASPYNEQFF.

This chain uses TRBV9 with TRBJ1-4, with a weak D call TRBD1 (6 bases). The germline V gene has CDR1 SGDLS and CDR2 YYNGEE. The CDR3 covers 14 residues. V dropped 0 bases and J dropped 8 bases, with 11 bases sitting between them. As DNA, the CDR3 is TGTGCCAGCAGCGTAGACGGGGGCCGGGAAAAACTGTTTTTT. Translation gives CASSVDGGREKLFF.

The J gene is TRBJ2-7, the V gene TRBV4-1, with 9 nucleotides matching TRBD2. Germline CDR1 is MGHRA and CDR2 is YSYEKL. CDR3 length: 16 amino acids. The trim removed 4 bases at V and 0 bases at J, leaving 7 bases unmatched. In DNA, the CDR3 is TGCGCCAGCAGCCCGTTAGCGGGAGATCGCTCCTACGAGCAGTACTTC. Translated, it gives CASSPLAGDRSYEQYF.

The chain links TRBV7-8 to TRBJ2-5; perhaps TRBD2 as D (5 bases). Germline lookup yields CDR1 SGHVS and CDR2 FQNEAQ. The CDR3 has 14 residues. With 6 bases removed from V and 2 bases from J, the gap between germline ends came to 13 bases. The CDR3 DNA reads as TGTGCCAGCAGACCAGGACTCCTTCAAGAGACCCAGTACTTC. Amino acid sequence: CASRPGLLQETQYF. Using reference TRBV7-8 and TRBJ2-5 for the parts outside the CDR3, the full variable domain is GAGVSQSPRYKVAKRGQDVALRCDPISGHVSLFWYQQALGQGPEFLTYFQNEAQLDKSGLPSDRFFAERPEGSVSTLKIQRTQQEDSAVYLCASRPGLLQETQYFGPGTRLLVL.

The chain is built from TRBV28 and TRBJ1-1; no clear D. The CDR3 contains 13 residues. The germline V gene has CDR1 MDHEN and CDR2 SYDVKM. Trimming removed 5 bases from V and 1 base from J, with 8 bases in between. CDR3 sequence reads: CASSSRWNTEAFF. CDR3 nucleotide sequence: TGTGCCAGCAGTAGCCGTTGGAACACTGAAGCTTTCTTT.

With regard to this clone: Other nucleotide sequences in the sample specify the same CDR3. V gene TRBV4-2 combines with J gene TRBJ2-7; the D is unclear. The CDR3 has 12 residues. The germline V and J ends were trimmed by 0 bases and 3 bases, with 3 bases remaining between them. Germline CDR1 and CDR2: LGHNA and YNFKEQ. The CDR3 reads CASSQDSYEQYF. CDR3 nucleotide sequence: TGTGCCAGCAGCCAAGATAGCTACGAGCAGTACTTC.

This clone came up a few times. CDR3 region: CASSLESGAFF. The CDR3 region has the DNA TGTGCCAGCAGCTTAGAGAGTGGGGCCTTCTTT. The rearrangement uses TRBV11-2 and TRBJ1-1; maybe TRBD1 (5 bases). Trimming removed 0 bases at V and 14 bases at J, with 10 bases between. The length of the CDR3 is 11 residues. CDR1 and CDR2 (germline): SGHAT, FQNNGV. Full variable domain (remainder filled in from reference TRBV11-2 and TRBJ1-1): EAGVAQSPRYKIIEKRQSVAFWCNPISGHATLYWYQQILGQGPKLLIQFQNNGVVDDSQLPKDRFSAERLKGVDSTLKIQPAKLEDSAVYLCASSLESGAFFGQGTRLTVV.

The chain couples TRBV27 to TRBJ2-7; TRBD1 is a possible D gene (5 bases). The length of the CDR3 is 14 residues. Trimming took 3 bases from V and 0 from J, leaving 9 bases between them. CDR1 is MNHEY, CDR2 SMNVEV, per germline (reference sequence). Here the CDR3 DNA reads TGTGCCAGCAGTTTGGGGCTGAACTCCTACGAGCAGTACTTC. Translation: CASSLGLNSYEQYF.

The chain couples TRBV11-2 to TRBJ2-1, with TRBD2 matching over 8 bases. The CDR3 runs to 15 residues. V was pared by 2 bases and J by 0 bases, with 0 bases of the junction left unmatched. The germline gives CDR1 SGHAT, CDR2 FQNNGV. For the CDR3, the DNA is TGTGCCAGCAGCTTAAGCGGGAGCTCCTACAATGAGCAGTTCTTC. Its translation: CASSLSGSSYNEQFF. Full variable domain (missing parts from reference TRBV11-2 and TRBJ2-1): EAGVAQSPRYKIIEKRQSVAFWCNPISGHATLYWYQQILGQGPKLLIQFQNNGVVDDSQLPKDRFSAERLKGVDSTLKIQPAKLEDSAVYLCASSLSGSSYNEQFFGPGTRLTVL.

This clone was counted between two and nine times. One junction end disagrees with the germline gene, perhaps due to a read error. The chain has TRBV7-7 and TRBJ2-2; 7 bases match TRBD2. CDR1 SSHAT and CDR2 FNYEAQ come from the germline V gene (reference sequence). The CDR3 is made up of 15 amino acids. CDR3 region: CASSPRELDTGELFF. CDR3 nucleotide sequence: TGTGCTAGCAGCCCGCGGGAGTTGGACACCGGGGAGCTGTTTTTT.

This sequence joins TRBV27 and TRBJ2-7, with 13 bases aligning to TRBD2. Germline lookup yields CDR1 MNHEY and CDR2 SMNVEV (reference sequence). This CDR3 is built from 15 residues. Losses at the gene ends were 6 bases for V and 4 bases for J; bases not matched to a gene: 6. This CDR3 is CASRLGTSGMYEQYF. As DNA, the CDR3 is TGTGCCAGCAGATTAGGGACTAGCGGGATGTACGAGCAGTACTTC.

This clone was seen only a few times. The chain carries TRBV27 and TRBJ2-7; the D gene is possibly TRBD2 (6 bases). Trimming stripped 3 bases from V and 4 bases from J, with 10 bases between. The germline CDR1 and CDR2 sequences are MNHEY and SMNVEV (reference sequence). The CDR3 has 13 amino acids. The CDR3: CASSFGGYYEQYF. CDR3 nucleotides: TGTGCCAGCAGTTTCGGGGGATATTACGAGCAGTACTTC.

The V gene is TRBV28, the J gene TRBJ2-5, with 7 bases aligning to TRBD1. The CDR3 is 15 amino acids. Looked up from germline, CDR1 is MDHEN and CDR2 is SYDVKM. Losses at the gene ends were 1 base for V and 4 bases for J; bases not matched to a gene: 6. In DNA form, the CDR3 reads TGTGCCAGCAGTTTATCGCAGGGGGTGGGAGAGACCCAGTACTTC. It encodes CASSLSQGVGETQYF.

The rearrangement joins TRBV5-4 to TRBJ1-2; D is ambiguous. V lost 6 bases and J 0 bases, leaving 12 bases between the germline ends. CDR1 and CDR2 from the germline V gene are SGHNT and YYREEE (reference sequence). This CDR3 has 14 amino acids. The CDR3 is CASTPGKANYGYTF. The CDR3 DNA reads TGTGCCAGCACCCCGGGCAAAGCTAACTATGGCTACACCTTC.

The V call is TRBV7-9, the J call TRBJ2-5; 8 bases agree with TRBD2. V shed 5 bases, J shed 3 bases, and the junction held 14 bases outside the gene matches. Germline values: CDR1 SEHNR, CDR2 FQNEAQ (reference sequence). The CDR3 totals 17 residues. CDR3 amino acids: CASSRDVVSGKEETQYF. The CDR3 DNA follows: TGTGCCAGCAGCCGGGACGTCGTTAGCGGGAAGGAAGAGACCCAGTACTTC.

The genes are TRBV4-3 and TRBJ2-7, with 8 positions matching TRBD1. From germline, CDR1 is LGHNA and CDR2 YSLEER. This CDR3 is 14 amino acids long. J was trimmed by 7 bases and V by 1 base; bases with no gene match: 6. This CDR3 is CASSQGTGSKEQYF. The DNA of the CDR3 is TGCGCCAGCAGCCAAGGGACAGGGAGTAAAGAGCAGTACTTC.

CDR3 sequence: CASRQQGRQDEQYF. The CDR3 DNA is TGTGCCAGCAGGCAACAGGGCCGGCAGGACGAGCAGTACTTC. The chain uses TRBV28 and TRBJ2-7; D may be TRBD1 (6 bases). CDR3 length equals 14 residues. V was clipped by 6 bases and J by 5 bases, with 17 bases between them. Germline CDR1 is MDHEN and CDR2 is SYDVKM.

This clone was seen a few times. In DNA, the CDR3 is TGCGCCAGCAGTGGACTGATATATGGCTACACCTTC. It is translated as CASSGLIYGYTF. The chain joins TRBV5-1 to TRBJ1-2; the D is unclear. Trimming stripped 5 bases from V and 5 bases from J, with 10 bases between. CDR3 length equals 12 residues. Germline loops: CDR1 SGHRS, CDR2 YFSETQ.

The chain carries TRBV4-1 and TRBJ1-2, with 10 bases fitting TRBD1. The junction had 11 bases not matched to a gene; V was cut back by 1 base and J by 9 bases. The germline V gene encodes CDR1 MGHRA and CDR2 YSYEKL. This CDR3 region has 16 residues. The CDR3 DNA sequence: TGCGCCAGCAGCCAAGGGGGACAGGGGACGTTATGGAGCTACACCTTC. The encoded protein is CASSQGGQGTLWSYTF.

For the CDR3, the DNA is TGTGCCAGCAGTGAGGGGAACAGGGGAGGGGAGACCCAGTACTTC. Translating gives CASSEGNRGGETQYF. The V gene is TRBV25-1, the J gene TRBJ2-5; D is perhaps TRBD1 or TRBD2 (7 bases each). V was cut by 3 bases and J by 5 bases, with 16 bases left in between. The CDR3 is made up of 15 amino acids. CDR1 is MGHDK, CDR2 SYGVNS, per germline.

This clone was counted a single time. The CDR3 spells CASSPLAGATYEQYF. DNA of the CDR3: TGTGCCAGCAGTCCACTAGCGGGGGCCACCTACGAGCAGTACTTC. This rearrangement joins TRBV27 to TRBJ2-7; 11 nucleotides agree with TRBD2. Per the germline V gene, CDR1 is MNHEY and CDR2 is SMNVEV (reference sequence). This CDR3 region has 15 residues. The V and J ends lost 5 bases and 2 bases, in that order; junction bases with no gene match: 5.

The rearrangement uses TRBV6-6 and TRBJ2-1; TRBD2 matches at 10 bases. CDR1 is MNHNY and CDR2 is SVGAGI in the germline V gene (reference sequence). This CDR3 is built from 15 residues. The V gene end was trimmed by 2 bases and the J gene end by 2 bases; junction bases not matched to a gene: 0. The CDR3 bases are TGTGCCAGCAGTTACAGCGGGGGGGCCTACAATGAGCAGTTCTTC. It yields the protein CASSYSGGAYNEQFF.

The chain has TRBV29-1 and TRBJ2-1, with a possible D match to TRBD1 (5 bases). Germline CDR1 SQVTM, CDR2 ANQGSEA. This CDR3 is 13 amino acids long. The ends were cut back, 2 bases at V and 9 bases at J, with 14 bases in the middle. The CDR3 here is CSVEPDNKGEQFF. The DNA for the CDR3 is TGCAGCGTTGAACCGGACAACAAAGGTGAGCAGTTCTTC.